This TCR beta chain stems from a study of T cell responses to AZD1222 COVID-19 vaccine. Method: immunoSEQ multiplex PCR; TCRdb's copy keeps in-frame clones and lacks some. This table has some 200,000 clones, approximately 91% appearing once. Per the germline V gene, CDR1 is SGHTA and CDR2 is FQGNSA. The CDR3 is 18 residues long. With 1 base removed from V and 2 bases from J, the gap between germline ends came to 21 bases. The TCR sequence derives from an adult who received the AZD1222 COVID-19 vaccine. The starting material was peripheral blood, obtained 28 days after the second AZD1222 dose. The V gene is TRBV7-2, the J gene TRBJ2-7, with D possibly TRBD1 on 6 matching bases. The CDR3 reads CASSLEGRIRGGPYEQYF. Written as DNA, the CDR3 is TGTGCCAGCAGCTTAGAGGGCAGGATCAGGGGCGGTCCCTACGAGCAGTACTTC.